Listed below are T cell receptor beta chains from one sample, sequenced in a study of blood T cell repertoires in COVID-19. The table came from immunoSEQ multiplex PCR; TCRdb's copy has only in-frame clones and leaves some out. The sample records 300,000 to 400,000 clones, 85% to 90% being singletons. Material for sequencing was peripheral blood. The receptors come from a woman between 25 and 40 years old with COVID-19, enrolled during active disease. Each CDR3 is given with its conserved first and last residue. Fields, in order: J gene, D gene, V gene, CDR3 length, CDR3 protein. D genes are given only for firm matches.

J gene: TRBJ2-7; D gene: TRBD1; V gene: TRBV6-1; CDR3 length: 15; CDR3 protein: CASSEWDRGLYEQYF
J gene: TRBJ1-1; D gene: -; V gene: TRBV7-9; CDR3 length: 14; CDR3 protein: CASSLDLERAEAFF
J gene: TRBJ2-2; D gene: TRBD1; V gene: TRBV6-6; CDR3 length: 16; CDR3 protein: CASSYRWQGATGELFF
J gene: TRBJ2-1; D gene: TRBD2; V gene: TRBV5-1; CDR3 length: 16; CDR3 protein: CASSLELGREYNEQFF
J gene: TRBJ2-7; D gene: -; V gene: TRBV4-1; CDR3 length: 13; CDR3 protein: CASSDNGGYEQYF
J gene: TRBJ1-2; D gene: -; V gene: TRBV6-2/TRBV6-3; CDR3 length: 14; CDR3 protein: CASSLTSGIYGYTF
J gene: TRBJ1-6; D gene: -; V gene: TRBV18; CDR3 length: 16; CDR3 protein: CASSKEGSSYNSPLHF
J gene: TRBJ2-2; D gene: TRBD2; V gene: TRBV28; CDR3 length: 19; CDR3 protein: CASSSRPLLSSGRTGELFF
J gene: TRBJ2-5; D gene: TRBD2; V gene: TRBV10-3; CDR3 length: 16; CDR3 protein: CASQMGTSVQGETQYF
J gene: TRBJ1-1; D gene: -; V gene: TRBV5-8; CDR3 length: 15; CDR3 protein: CASSLARGADTEAFF
J gene: TRBJ2-2; D gene: -; V gene: TRBV11-3; CDR3 length: 15; CDR3 protein: CASSPGRQGTGELFF
J gene: TRBJ1-2; D gene: TRBD1; V gene: TRBV12-3/TRBV12-4; CDR3 length: 13; CDR3 protein: CASSLTGIYGYTF
J gene: TRBJ1-2; D gene: -; V gene: TRBV6-5; CDR3 length: 13; CDR3 protein: CASSYGAYYGYTF
J gene: TRBJ2-7; D gene: TRBD1; V gene: TRBV4-1; CDR3 length: 15; CDR3 protein: CASSHTGTGRYEQYF
J gene: TRBJ1-1; D gene: -; V gene: TRBV18; CDR3 length: 14; CDR3 protein: CASCTNAGVMEAFF
J gene: TRBJ2-7; D gene: -; V gene: TRBV7-9; CDR3 length: 15; CDR3 protein: CASSFAGLTTYEQYF
J gene: TRBJ2-6; D gene: TRBD1; V gene: TRBV19; CDR3 length: 13; CDR3 protein: CASKGGGANVLTF
J gene: TRBJ2-3; D gene: TRBD1; V gene: TRBV2; CDR3 length: 16; CDR3 protein: CASRGLDRDRTDTQYF
J gene: TRBJ2-1; D gene: TRBD2; V gene: TRBV5-1; CDR3 length: 15; CDR3 protein: CASSFGTSEYNEQFF
J gene: TRBJ1-6; D gene: TRBD1; V gene: TRBV15; CDR3 length: 16; CDR3 protein: CATSRAGQRLNSPLHF
J gene: TRBJ2-2; D gene: -; V gene: TRBV18; CDR3 length: 16; CDR3 protein: CASPPPVGRNTGELFF
J gene: TRBJ1-3; D gene: TRBD1; V gene: TRBV28; CDR3 length: 17; CDR3 protein: CASSSPGQGAMGNTIYF
J gene: TRBJ2-5; D gene: -; V gene: TRBV5-6; CDR3 length: 11; CDR3 protein: CASSFEETQYF
J gene: TRBJ2-1; D gene: TRBD2; V gene: TRBV5-1; CDR3 length: 15; CDR3 protein: CASSSRDYPYNEQFF
J gene: TRBJ2-7; D gene: -; V gene: TRBV6-5; CDR3 length: 12; CDR3 protein: CASRRQGYEQYF
J gene: TRBJ2-1; D gene: TRBD1; V gene: TRBV29-1; CDR3 length: 13; CDR3 protein: CSVTGGTYNEQFF
J gene: TRBJ2-1; D gene: TRBD2; V gene: TRBV5-1; CDR3 length: 15; CDR3 protein: CASSLFAGVYNEQFF
J gene: TRBJ1-5; D gene: -; V gene: TRBV27; CDR3 length: 13; CDR3 protein: CASSFNSNQPQHF
J gene: TRBJ2-7; D gene: -; V gene: TRBV6-6; CDR3 length: 14; CDR3 protein: CASSYLGSSGEQYF
J gene: TRBJ2-7; D gene: -; V gene: TRBV21-1; CDR3 length: 16; CDR3 protein: CASSSGTSGLSYEQYF
J gene: TRBJ1-5; D gene: -; V gene: TRBV6-6; CDR3 length: 14; CDR3 protein: CASSYKGDSQPQHF
J gene: TRBJ2-1; D gene: TRBD2; V gene: TRBV27; CDR3 length: 15; CDR3 protein: CASSLRLAEDNEQFF
J gene: TRBJ2-3; D gene: TRBD2; V gene: TRBV2; CDR3 length: 16; CDR3 protein: CASSEAGGGRSDTQYF
J gene: TRBJ2-3; D gene: TRBD1; V gene: TRBV30; CDR3 length: 12; CDR3 protein: CAWRGGADTQYF
J gene: TRBJ1-3; D gene: -; V gene: TRBV5-8; CDR3 length: 14; CDR3 protein: CASSPEVTGNTIYF
J gene: TRBJ1-3; D gene: -; V gene: TRBV7-2; CDR3 length: 15; CDR3 protein: CASRLAGTTGNTIYF
J gene: TRBJ2-7; D gene: TRBD1; V gene: TRBV29-1; CDR3 length: 13; CDR3 protein: CSVGTGGLYEQYF